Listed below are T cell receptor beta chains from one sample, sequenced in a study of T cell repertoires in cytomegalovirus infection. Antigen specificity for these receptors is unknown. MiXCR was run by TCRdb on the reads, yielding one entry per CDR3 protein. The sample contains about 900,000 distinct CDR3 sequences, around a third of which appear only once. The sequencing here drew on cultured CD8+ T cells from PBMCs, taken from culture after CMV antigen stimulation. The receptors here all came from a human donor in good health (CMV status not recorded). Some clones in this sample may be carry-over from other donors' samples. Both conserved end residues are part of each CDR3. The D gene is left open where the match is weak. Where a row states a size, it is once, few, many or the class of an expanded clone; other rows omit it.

CDR3 protein: CSARPRVFGAFF; CDR3 DNA: TGCAGTGCTAGACCCAGGGTTTTCGGAGCTTTCTTT; J gene: TRBJ1-1; clone size: NA; V gene: TRBV20-1; D gene: NA
CDR3 protein: CASSLDVTRINEQFF; CDR3 DNA: TGTGCCAGCAGCTTAGACGTGACTAGAATCAATGAGCAGTTCTTC; J gene: TRBJ2-1; clone size: few; V gene: TRBV7-9; D gene: NA
CDR3 protein: CASSPMTGDYSNQPQHF; CDR3 DNA: TGTGCCAGCAGTCCGATGACAGGGGACTATAGCAATCAGCCCCAGCATTTT; J gene: TRBJ1-5; clone size: few; V gene: TRBV27; D gene: TRBD1
CDR3 protein: CASSQESRAGYTF; CDR3 DNA: TGCGCCAGCAGCCAAGAATCCAGGGCTGGCTACACCTTC; J gene: TRBJ1-2; clone size: NA; V gene: TRBV4-1; D gene: NA
CDR3 protein: CASSYGQGGTGELFF; CDR3 DNA: TGTGCCAGCAGCTACGGACAGGGTGGCACCGGGGAGCTGTTTTTT; J gene: TRBJ2-2; clone size: few; V gene: TRBV7-4; D gene: TRBD1
CDR3 protein: CASSPSLKGGTEAFF; CDR3 DNA: TGTGCCAGCAGTCCAAGCTTGAAGGGGGGGACTGAAGCTTTCTTT; J gene: TRBJ1-1; clone size: few; V gene: TRBV6-6; D gene: NA
CDR3 protein: CDSSPGTSTPDTGELFF; CDR3 DNA: TGTGACAGCAGCCCCGGGACATCCACACCCGACACCGGGGAGCTGTTTTTT; J gene: TRBJ2-2; clone size: NA; V gene: TRBV7-3; D gene: NA
CDR3 protein: CASSYSQRGEDNEQFF; CDR3 DNA: TGTGCCAGCAGTTACTCGCAGCGGGGGGAAGACAATGAGCAGTTCTTC; J gene: TRBJ2-1; clone size: once; V gene: TRBV6-6; D gene: TRBD2
CDR3 protein: CASSPGGGASNEQFF; CDR3 DNA: TGTGCCAGCTCCCCGGGCGGGGGGGCGTCCAATGAGCAGTTCTTC; J gene: TRBJ2-1; clone size: NA; V gene: TRBV6-5; D gene: TRBD2
CDR3 protein: CASRPPIADTQYF; CDR3 DNA: TGCGCCAGCAGGCCCCCGATAGCAGATACGCAGTATTTT; J gene: TRBJ2-3; clone size: few; V gene: TRBV5-1; D gene: NA
CDR3 protein: CASSTRTGDNTEAFF; CDR3 DNA: TGTGCCAGCAGCACGCGGACAGGGGACAACACTGAAGCTTTCTTT; J gene: TRBJ1-1; clone size: once; V gene: TRBV9; D gene: TRBD1
CDR3 protein: CASRTGGSVRNEQFF; CDR3 DNA: TGTGCCAGCCGCACGGGGGGTTCTGTACGCAATGAGCAGTTCTTC; J gene: TRBJ2-1; clone size: NA; V gene: TRBV14; D gene: TRBD2
CDR3 protein: CASSLGQGINQPQHF; CDR3 DNA: TGTGCCAGCAGCTTAGGACAGGGTATTAATCAGCCCCAGCATTTT; J gene: TRBJ1-5; clone size: many; V gene: TRBV7-2; D gene: TRBD1
CDR3 protein: CASSQDGPGAFF; CDR3 DNA: TGTGCCAGCAGCCAAGACGGGCCTGGAGCTTTCTTT; J gene: TRBJ1-1; clone size: many; V gene: TRBV3-1; D gene: NA
CDR3 protein: CASSLVGTGELSF; CDR3 DNA: TGTGCCAGCAGCTTAGTTGGTACCGGGGAGCTGTCTTTT; J gene: TRBJ2-2; clone size: NA; V gene: TRBV11-3; D gene: NA
CDR3 protein: CASSYVVGARETQYF; CDR3 DNA: TGTGCCAGCAGTTATGTAGTGGGGGCGAGGGAGACCCAGTACTTC; J gene: TRBJ2-5; clone size: few; V gene: TRBV6-5; D gene: NA
CDR3 protein: CASSTWTESTADGYTF; CDR3 DNA: TGCGCCAGCAGCACCTGGACAGAATCGACTGCTGATGGCTACACCTTC; J gene: TRBJ1-2; clone size: NA; V gene: TRBV5-1; D gene: NA